This T cell receptor (beta chain) was sequenced during a study of T cells after yellow fever vaccination (dated 2019 in TCRdb). About the investigation overall: The SMART-Seq v4 Ultra Low Input RNA kit was used to prepare libraries from fractions with low cell numbers. To track T-cell clones before and after primary and booster YFV17D yellow fever vaccination, bulk TCR alpha and beta repertoires were sequenced longitudinally. Two healthy male donors, one aged 18 to 30 and one aged 30 to 39 years, were included in the cohort. Bulk PBMC replicates and cell subsets were isolated from blood drawn at multiple timepoints before and after both primary and secondary immunization. What the research found in general, with its limitations: A small fraction of clonotypes showed up in both the CD4 and CD8 compartments, probably as a result of convergent recombination. After the booster, most of the clones that had expanded following primary vaccination were detected again (roughly 96% of CD4 and around 88% of CD8), which suggests that memory was broadly maintained. The secondary T-cell response was weaker than the primary response but faster, peaking on day 5 instead of day 15. Only two donors were included in the study, so the extent to which the findings can be generalized is limited. FACS-sorted repertoires could contain abundant contaminating clonotypes from the bulk population, so computational filtering was required.

Per the publication, the treatment or condition label means: live attenuated yellow fever vaccine strain. At every blood-draw timepoint, two biological replicates of bulk PBMCs were collected. A standard Ficoll-Paque protocol was used to isolate PBMCs from peripheral blood. TriZol was used to extract RNA from bulk PBMCs, from CD4 and CD8 fractions, and from dextramer-positive and dextramer-negative fractions. A remark on this clonotype: The antigen it recognizes is unknown. No quality values exist for individual bases; no much larger clone is one base distant.

The CDR3 numbers 15 residues from cysteine through phenylalanine. Kept here is only the CDR3 DNA, which spans 45 bases and is read in frame from base 1. The CDR1 and CDR2 encoded by the germline V gene are SNHLY and FYNNEI. The germline V and J ends show losses of 1 base and 9 bases respectively, and no gene match explains 10 bases of the junction. TCR cDNA was made using 5'RACE template switching, a step that added a universal primer site and unique molecular identifiers. Priming of cDNA synthesis was performed from both the TCR alpha and TCR beta constant segments. Library amplification used two PCR steps, and the second PCR step added sample barcodes and sequencing adapters. Sequencing of the libraries was done on either Illumina HiSeq 2500 (2x100 bp) or NovaSeq (2x150 bp). The study's processing was this. Reads were demultiplexed and collapsed into UMI consensus sequences with MIGEC, and V(D)J alignment was performed with MiXCR. Clonotypes responding to the vaccine were identified with edgeR on replicate PBMC samples, with the criteria of FDR below 0.01 and a log2 fold change above 5 up to day 15. Each bulk clonotype received a CD4 or CD8 identity based on whether the sequenced CD4 or CD8 repertoire contained that clonotype at higher abundance. TCRdb trimmed public reads at Q25 via fastp, called clones via MiXCR and kept in-frame beta chains. CDR3 protein duplicates are merged, each entry listing the most common genes and DNA. The V and J calls here are based on TCRdb, not the publication. Within this sample are under 600,000 distinct CDR3 sequences, with roughly a fifth of them counted one time only. The ten biggest clones cover about a sixth of the sample.

The sequence was collected from a man aged 18 to 35 who received the YFV17D yellow fever vaccine. The input for sequencing was PBMCs, taken roughly 20 days after the first yellow fever vaccination. The chain is made from TRBV2 and TRBJ2-5, with 8 bases aligning to TRBD2. The CDR3 region has the sequence CASSEEAGAYGAQYF. The DNA sequence is TGTGCCAGCAGTGAAGAAGCGGGGGCCTACGGGGCCCAGTACTTC.